Listed below are T cell receptor beta chains from one sample, sequenced in a study of blood T cell repertoires in COVID-19. Repertoires were generated with immunoSEQ multiplex PCR, while TCRdb's copy carries only in-frame clones and drops some. The data contain around 130,000 clones, 80% of them singletons. What was sequenced was peripheral blood. These TCRs come from a man between 65 and 85 years old with acute or convalescent COVID-19. The CDR3 runs from the conserved cysteine through the conserved F or W. The D gene is left open where the match is weak. Size values are once, few and many counts, or a class for expanded clones, and some rows have none.

TRBJ1-1 NA TRBV7-8 NA CASSLVRTGNTEAFF TGTGCCAGCAGCTTAGTGAGAACAGGGAATACTGAAGCTTTCTTT
TRBJ2-7 NA TRBV6-6 NA CASGTGIGEQYF TGTGCCAGCGGGACTGGCATCGGGGAGCAGTACTTC
TRBJ1-1 NA TRBV15 NA CATSSFLAGRNTEAFF TGTGCCACCAGCTCCTTCTTGGCAGGGCGGAACACTGAAGCTTTCTTT
TRBJ2-1 NA TRBV5-1 TRBD1 CASSLEQGVRWRQFF TGCGCCAGCAGCTTGGAACAGGGGGTCAGGTGGAGGCAGTTCTTC
TRBJ2-2 few TRBV7-9 TRBD1 CASSRFGGQDNTGELFF TGTGCCAGCAGCCGTTTCGGGGGACAGGATAACACCGGGGAGCTGTTTTTT
TRBJ1-2 NA TRBV11-2 NA CASSLAGANYGYTF TGTGCCAGCAGCTTGGCAGGGGCTAACTATGGCTACACCTTC
TRBJ2-2 once TRBV7-2 NA CASSLGPREGELFF TGTGCCAGCAGCTTGGGGCCCCGGGAGGGGGAGCTGTTTTTT
TRBJ1-4 NA TRBV15 NA CATSRDGGRINEKLFF TGTGCCACCAGCAGAGATGGAGGGCGAATTAATGAAAAACTGTTTTTT
TRBJ2-3 NA TRBV7-9 TRBD1 CASSPGPGGSADTQYF TGTGCCAGCAGCCCCGGACCAGGGGGTTCGGCAGATACGCAGTATTTT
TRBJ2-1 NA TRBV28 TRBD1 CASRDRGVYNEQFF TGTGCCAGCAGGGACAGGGGGGTCTACAATGAGCAGTTCTTC
TRBJ2-1 NA TRBV4-2 TRBD2 CASSTPGAGGPEQFF TGTGCCAGCAGCACCCCGGGGGCGGGGGGCCCTGAGCAGTTCTTC
TRBJ2-5 once TRBV4-1 NA CASSQDGGETQYF TGCGCCAGCAGCCAAGATGGGGGGGAGACCCAGTACTTC
TRBJ1-1 NA TRBV5-1 NA CASSTEGSMNTEAFF TGCGCCAGCAGCACGGAAGGGAGCATGAACACTGAAGCTTTCTTT
TRBJ1-3 NA TRBV7-2 TRBD1 CASSPRQGNLRNTIYF TGTGCCAGCAGCCCCCGACAGGGTAATCTAAGAAACACCATATATTTT
TRBJ2-7 NA TRBV2 NA CASSAEQSSYEQYF TGTGCCAGCAGTGCCGAACAGAGCTCCTACGAGCAGTACTTC
TRBJ2-3 NA TRBV7-2 TRBD2 CASSSPRVAGGLADTQYF TGTGCCAGCAGCTCCCCGAGGGTAGCGGGGGGGCTTGCAGATACGCAGTATTTT
TRBJ1-1 NA TRBV10-1 TRBD1 CASSESTGMPEAFF TGCGCCAGCAGTGAGTCGACAGGGATGCCTGAAGCTTTCTTT
TRBJ2-3 NA TRBV5-1 TRBD1 CASSPGTGGADTQYF TGCGCCAGCAGCCCGGGGACAGGTGGCGCAGATACGCAGTATTTT
TRBJ1-2 NA TRBV5-1 NA CASSGTGGGVYGYTF TGCGCCAGCAGCGGGACGGGCGGGGGTGTCTATGGCTACACCTTC
TRBJ2-5 NA TRBV25-1 NA CASSSLVGETQYF TGTGCCAGCAGTAGCCTAGTAGGCGAGACCCAGTACTTC
TRBJ1-1 NA TRBV18 NA CASLGPGQLNTEAFF TGTGCCAGCTTAGGGCCGGGACAACTGAACACTGAAGCTTTCTTT
TRBJ2-7 NA TRBV5-8 NA CASSLVGREQYF TGTGCCAGCAGCTTGGTGGGGCGCGAGCAGTACTTC